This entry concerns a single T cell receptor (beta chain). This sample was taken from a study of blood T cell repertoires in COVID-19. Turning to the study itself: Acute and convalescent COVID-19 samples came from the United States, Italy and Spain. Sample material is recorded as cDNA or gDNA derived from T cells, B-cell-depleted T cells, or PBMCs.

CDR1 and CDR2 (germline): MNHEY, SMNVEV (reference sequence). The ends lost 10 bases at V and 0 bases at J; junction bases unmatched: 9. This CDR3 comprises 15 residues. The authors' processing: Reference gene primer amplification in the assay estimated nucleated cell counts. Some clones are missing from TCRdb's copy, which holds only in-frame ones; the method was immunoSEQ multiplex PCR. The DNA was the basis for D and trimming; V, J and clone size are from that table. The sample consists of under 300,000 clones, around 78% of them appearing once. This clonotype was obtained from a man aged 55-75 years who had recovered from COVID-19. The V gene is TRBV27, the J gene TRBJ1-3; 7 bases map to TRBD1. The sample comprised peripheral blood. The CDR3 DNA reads TGTGCCATCCCAAGGGGACAGAACTCTGGAAACACCATATATTTT. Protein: CAIPRGQNSGNTIYF.